What follows are 24 T cell receptor beta chains derived from one specimen sequenced in a study of regulatory T cells in long-lasting Graves disease. According to the study, TCR beta libraries were built with iRepertoire HTBI primers and CDR3-region Arm-PCR. TCRdb reanalysed the multiplex PCR reads using MiXCR and keeps one entry per CDR3 protein. The sample lists 400,000 to 450,000 distinct CDR3 sequences, just under 15% occurring once. Time point here: newly diagnosed GD, antithyroid drugs for less than 3 months. From PBMCs, RNA was extracted and then used to make the TCR library. The same data also contributed to another study, on T cells in Graves' hyperthyroidism and ophthalmopathy.

This material consisted of peripheral blood mononuclear cells (PBMCs), taken at new diagnosis, from a patient treated with antithyroid drugs. These receptors all come from a woman in her twenties or thirties with Graves disease.

J is TRBJ2-1 and V is TRBV11-2; no clear D gene. The J call may be incorrect, as the DNA end agrees better with TRBJ2-7. This CDR3 is 13 amino acids long. Germline V gene sequence: CDR1 SGHAT, CDR2 FQNNGV. The CDR3 coding sequence is TGTGCCAGCAGCGTCGACCACTACAATGAGCAGTACTTC. It yields the protein CASSVDHYNEQYF.

In this sample, this clonotype turned up a few times. The chain joins TRBV5-1 to TRBJ2-3; weak D call: TRBD2 (5 bases). Germline CDR1 and CDR2: SGHRS and YFSETQ. The ends were cut back, 5 bases at V and 5 bases at J, with 9 bases in the middle. The CDR3 covers 12 residues. The CDR3 here is CASRRAGDTQYF. The CDR3 nucleotides are TGCGCCAGCAGGCGCGCGGGAGATACGCAGTATTTT.

This chain links TRBV3-1 with TRBJ2-5; 7 bases are a match to TRBD2. Trimming at V came to 0 bases and at J to 6 bases, leaving 7 bases not matched to a gene. CDR1 is LGHDT, CDR2 YNNKEL, per germline (reference sequence). The CDR3 totals 15 residues. The chain's CDR3 is CASSQEPLAEQTQYF. CDR3 bases: TGTGCCAGCAGCCAAGAGCCTCTAGCGGAGCAGACCCAGTACTTC.

This sequence joins TRBV28 and TRBJ1-2; TRBD1 might be the D (6 bases). V lost 5 bases, J lost 5 bases, and 12 bases lay in between. The CDR3 contains 13 residues. The germline V gene encodes CDR1 MDHEN and CDR2 SYDVKM. For the CDR3, the DNA is TGTGCCAGCAGTCTTGGGGGCCTATATGGCTACACCTTC. Its translation is CASSLGGLYGYTF.

Concerning this clonotype itself: A much larger clonotype is one base distant, so this may be a read error. J is TRBJ2-3 and V is TRBV18; D is unresolved. There are 13 residues in the CDR3. CDR1 and CDR2 (germline): KGHSH, LQKENI. The CDR3 loop is CASSPEYTDMQYF. CDR3 in DNA: TGTGCCAGCTCACCTGAGTACACAGATATGCAGTATTTT.

The count of this clonotype is one. V usage is TRBV5-6 and J usage is TRBJ2-7, with D unresolved. CDR3 length: 13 amino acids. Germline values: CDR1 SGHDT, CDR2 YYEEEE. Deletions cut 0 bases from V and 7 bases from J, with 11 bases between. Here the CDR3 DNA reads TGTGCCAGCAGCTTGGCTGGATTTTCGGAGCAGTACTTC. It yields the protein CASSLAGFSEQYF.

The V gene is TRBV5-4, the J gene TRBJ2-4, with TRBD1 as a possible D gene (6 bases). This CDR3 has 13 residues. V lost 4 bases and J 7 bases, leaving 12 bases between the germline ends. The germline gives CDR1 SGHNT, CDR2 YYREEE (reference sequence). The CDR3 loop reads CASSPIQGNIQYF. CDR3 nucleotide sequence: TGTGCCAGCAGCCCTATACAGGGTAACATTCAGTACTTC. Drawing the rest from reference TRBV5-4 and TRBJ2-4, the complete variable domain is ETGVTQSPTHLIKTRGQQVTLRCSSQSGHNTVSWYQQALGQGPQFIFQYYREEENGRGNFPPRFSGLQFPNYSSELNVNALELDDSALYLCASSPIQGNIQYFGAGTRLSVL.

This clonotype was detected ten times or more. This chain uses TRBV5-6 with TRBJ2-2, with D perhaps TRBD1 (5 bases). The CDR3 runs to 15 residues. Germline V gene data show CDR1 as SGHDT and CDR2 as YYEEEE. Between the trimmed V and J ends, which lost 0 bases and 5 bases, there was a span of 11 bases. CDR3 residues: CASSLVRVRTGELFF. The CDR3 DNA sequence: TGTGCCAGCAGCTTGGTCAGGGTTCGTACCGGGGAGCTGTTTTTT.

This chain joins TRBV4-1 and TRBJ2-2, with 12 bases that match TRBD2. CDR3 length: 17 residues. Germline trimming cut 4 bases from V and 1 base from J; bases unmatched to any gene: 4. Germline CDR1 and CDR2: MGHRA and YSYEKL. CDR3 loop: CASSPSGRAENTGELFF. The CDR3, as DNA: TGCGCCAGCAGCCCTAGCGGGAGGGCCGAGAACACCGGGGAGCTGTTTTTT.

This clonotype was recorded at least ten times. This rearrangement joins TRBV24-1 to TRBJ2-1; 7 positions agree with TRBD2. Germline CDR1 reads KGHDR; CDR2 reads SFDVKD. V gave up 4 bases and J gave up 7 bases; unmatched junction bases: 12. The CDR3 is 16 amino acids. The DNA for the CDR3 is TGTGCCACCAGTGACCGGGAGGTCCGGGGGAAAAATGAGCAGTTCTTC. It is translated as CATSDREVRGKNEQFF.

This clonotype has at least ten counts. The V call is TRBV7-2, the J call TRBJ1-6; TRBD1 is a possible D gene (6 bases). Germline lookup yields CDR1 SGHTA and CDR2 FQGNSA. This CDR3 has 13 amino acids. Trimming left V 6 bases short and J 10 bases short, with 13 bases between. The CDR3 loop reads CASRSQGSSPLHF. CDR3 DNA sequence: TGTGCCAGCAGGAGTCAGGGGTCCTCACCCCTCCACTTT.

The table lists this clonotype with a count of one. A much larger clone is a single base away; this may be a read error. This sequence joins TRBV19 and TRBJ1-1, with a tentative D call TRBD1 (6 bases). This CDR3 region has 12 residues. V lost 8 bases to trimming and J lost 3 bases, with 10 bases between them. The germline V gene has CDR1 LNHDA and CDR2 SQIVND (reference sequence). The DNA of the CDR3 is TGTGCCAGTTACTACAGGGACACTGAAGCTTTCTTT. It codes for CASYYRDTEAFF.

The table lists this clonotype with many counts. The chain joins TRBV12-5 to TRBJ2-3, with 14 positions matching TRBD2. This CDR3 comprises 21 residues. Germline CDR1 is LGHNT and CDR2 is FRNRAP. With V trimmed by 0 bases and J by 3 bases, 14 bases remained unmatched. CDR3 in amino acids: CASGLVTDPIGLAGGTDTQYF. The CDR3, as DNA: TGTGCTAGTGGTTTGGTAACCGACCCAATCGGACTAGCGGGAGGTACAGATACGCAGTATTTT.

Ten or more counts support this clonotype. This sequence joins TRBV4-1 and TRBJ2-4; D perhaps matches TRBD2 (5 bases). V shed 3 bases and J shed 0 bases, with 12 bases lying between them. There are 16 residues in the CDR3. The V gene's germline CDR1 is MGHRA and CDR2 YSYEKL. CDR3 sequence reads: CASSQGSGGAKNIQYF. DNA for the CDR3: TGCGCCAGCAGCCAGGGGAGCGGAGGAGCCAAAAACATTCAGTACTTC.

This clonotype has more than one count but fewer than ten. V and J are TRBV27 and TRBJ2-2, with D tentatively TRBD2 (6 bases). The germline gives CDR1 MNHEY, CDR2 SMNVEV (reference sequence). Trimming stripped 3 bases from V and 4 bases from J, with 12 bases between. The CDR3 spans 15 residues. The CDR3 DNA is TGTGCCAGCAGTTTTGAGGCGGGAATCACCGGGGAGCTGTTTTTT. Its translation: CASSFEAGITGELFF.

In its sample, this clonotype was seen many times. The chain employs TRBV3-1 and TRBJ2-7; D might be TRBD1 (5 bases). Trimming took 3 bases from V and 4 from J, leaving 10 bases between them. In germline, CDR1 is LGHDT, CDR2 YNNKEL (reference sequence). This CDR3 comprises 13 residues. The CDR3 bases are TGTGCCAGCAGCCAGGTGACAGCTTACGAGCAGTACTTC. Its protein product is CASSQVTAYEQYF.

This clonotype has more than one count but fewer than ten. The chain links TRBV10-2 to TRBJ2-2; 7 nucleotides align to TRBD1. The CDR3 contains 15 residues. Germline loops: CDR1 WSHSY, CDR2 SAAADI. Germline trimming cut 1 base from V and 4 bases from J; bases unmatched to any gene: 3. This chain's CDR3 is CASSEWQGVTGELFF. In DNA, the CDR3 is TGCGCCAGCAGTGAGTGGCAGGGGGTCACCGGGGAGCTGTTTTTT.

The chain joins TRBV18 to TRBJ1-4; maybe TRBD1 (6 bases). This CDR3 is 15 amino acids long. The V end lost 0 bases, the J end lost 7 bases, and 12 bases lay between the germline ends. Germline CDR1 and CDR2: KGHSH and LQKENI. In nucleotides, the CDR3 is TGTGCCAGCTCACCACCGGACAGTGCAGGTGAAAAACTGTTTTTT. Translated: CASSPPDSAGEKLFF.

The chain couples TRBV24-1 to TRBJ1-1, with D unresolved. V was shortened by 7 bases and J by 7 bases, with 15 bases between the two germline ends. The germline gives CDR1 KGHDR, CDR2 SFDVKD. The CDR3 runs 13 residues. This chain's CDR3 is CATRDGRADEAFF. DNA for the CDR3: TGTGCCACCAGGGACGGCAGAGCAGATGAAGCTTTCTTT.

This clonotype was detected only a few times. The chain uses TRBV5-4 and TRBJ2-2; 10 positions match TRBD2. This CDR3 region has 12 residues. Germline V gives CDR1 SGHNT, CDR2 YYREEE (reference sequence). V was clipped by 2 bases and J by 13 bases; unmatched bases: 2. This CDR3 is CASSFQREGLFF. The CDR3 DNA is TGTGCCAGCAGCTTCCAGCGGGAGGGGCTGTTTTTT.

In regard to this clonotype: This could be a read error, since a much larger clone is one nucleotide away. The rearrangement joins TRBV30 to TRBJ2-1, with TRBD2 matching 9 bases. The J call may be incorrect, as the DNA end agrees better with TRBJ2-7. The germline V gene has CDR1 GTSNPN and CDR2 SVGIG (reference sequence). The CDR3 runs 15 residues. Here the CDR3 reads CAWSGRSGSWVEQYF. The DNA of the CDR3 is TGTGCCTGGAGTGGGCGTAGCGGGAGTTGGGTTGAGCAGTACTTC.

This clonotype was recorded many times. The chain employs TRBV18 and TRBJ2-1; D is unresolved. With 1 base removed from V and 5 bases from J, the gap between germline ends came to 6 bases. This CDR3 is 13 amino acids long. Germline V gene data show CDR1 as KGHSH and CDR2 as LQKENI. CDR3 residues: CASSPRQDNEQFF. DNA of the CDR3: TGTGCCAGCTCACCACGCCAAGACAATGAGCAGTTCTTC. The variable domain in full, completed from reference TRBV18 and TRBJ2-1, reads NAGVMQNPRHLVRRRGQEARLRCSPMKGHSHVYWYRQLPEEGLKFMVYLQKENIIDESGMPKERFSAEFPKEGPSILRIQQVVRGDSAAYFCASSPRQDNEQFFGPGTRLTVL.

This clonotype was detected a few times. V gene TRBV19 combines with J gene TRBJ2-4; D unclear. Trimming left V 0 bases short and J 5 bases short, with 20 bases between. The CDR3 totals 18 residues. Germline V lookup: CDR1 LNHDA, CDR2 SQIVND (reference sequence). The CDR3 sequence is CASSIDLGIQNPENIQYF. CDR3 DNA sequence: TGTGCCAGTAGTATAGATCTGGGCATCCAAAACCCGGAAAACATTCAGTACTTC.

CDR3 protein: CASSSQGWQNIQYF. CDR3 in DNA: TGTGCCAGCAGCTCACAGGGGTGGCAAAACATTCAGTACTTC. J is TRBJ2-4 and V is TRBV7-9, with 7 bases identical to TRBD1. Germline V gene sequence: CDR1 SEHNR, CDR2 FQNEAQ (reference sequence). Losses at the gene ends were 4 bases for V and 5 bases for J; bases not matched to a gene: 5. The CDR3 is made up of 14 amino acids.